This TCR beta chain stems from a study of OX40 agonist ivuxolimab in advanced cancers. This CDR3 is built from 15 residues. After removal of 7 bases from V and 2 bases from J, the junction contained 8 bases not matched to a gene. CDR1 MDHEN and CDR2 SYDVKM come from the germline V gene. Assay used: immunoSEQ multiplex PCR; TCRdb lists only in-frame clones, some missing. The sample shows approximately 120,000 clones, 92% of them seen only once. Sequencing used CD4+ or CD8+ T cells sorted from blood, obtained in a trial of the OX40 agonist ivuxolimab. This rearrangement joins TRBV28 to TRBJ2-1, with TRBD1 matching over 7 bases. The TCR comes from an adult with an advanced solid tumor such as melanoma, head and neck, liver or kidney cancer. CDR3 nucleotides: TGTGCCAGCACTCACCCGGACAGGACCTACAATGAGCAGTTCTTC. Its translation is CASTHPDRTYNEQFF.